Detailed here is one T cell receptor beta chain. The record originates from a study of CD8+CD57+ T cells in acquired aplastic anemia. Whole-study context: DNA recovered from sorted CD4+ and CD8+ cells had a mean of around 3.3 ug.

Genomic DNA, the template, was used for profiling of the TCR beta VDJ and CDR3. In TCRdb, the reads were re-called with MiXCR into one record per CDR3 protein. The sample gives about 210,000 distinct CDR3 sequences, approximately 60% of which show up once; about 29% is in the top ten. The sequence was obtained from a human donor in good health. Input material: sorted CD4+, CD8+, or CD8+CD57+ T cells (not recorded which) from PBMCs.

In DNA, the CDR3 is TGTGCCAGCAGCTTTGGGGGGAATCAGCCCCAGTACTTC. Encoded protein: CASSFGGNQPQYF. The chain carries TRBV5-6 and TRBJ2-5, with D possibly matching TRBD2 (6 bases). This CDR3 is built from 13 residues. The germline V gene has CDR1 SGHDT and CDR2 YYEEEE. Trimming removed 2 bases at V and 9 bases at J, with 14 bases between.